This T cell receptor beta chain is drawn from a study of sequential checkpoint blockade in melanoma. V lost 3 bases and J lost 3; bases outside the gene matches: 5. Germline CDR1 and CDR2: SGDLS and YYNGEE. The CDR3 is 14 residues long. Treatment of the sample: randomized to nivolumab then ipilimumab (arm A) or the reverse (arm B). The data were produced by immunoSEQ multiplex PCR, yet TCRdb's version contains in-frame clones alone and is incomplete. The data show under 20,000 clones, with just over 70% seen just once and about 11% held by the top ten. The source of this sequence is a human donor with melanoma. This chain uses TRBV9 with TRBJ2-7, with 8 bases aligning to TRBD2. The material was CD8+ T cells sorted from blood (inferred from file names), obtained from a patient given nivolumab and ipilimumab in sequence. CDR3 sequence: CASSAGGSNYEQYF. In DNA, the CDR3 is TGTGCCAGCAGCGCGGGGGGGTCCAACTACGAGCAGTACTTC.